The 6 T cell receptor beta chains below were found in one sample sequenced in a study of identical twins. TCRdb re-called the 5' RACE reads with MiXCR, one entry per CDR3 protein. The table shows hundreds of thousands of distinct CDR3 sequences, with less than 7% occurring only once. The specimen was naive T cells sorted from blood. These receptors came from a man in his late teens or twenties in good health.

The rearrangement links TRBV7-2 to TRBJ2-3, with a tentative D call TRBD2 (5 bases). The V end lost 1 base, the J end lost 4 bases, and 18 bases lay between the germline ends. The CDR3 spans 17 residues. Germline lookup yields CDR1 SGHTA and CDR2 FQGNSA. The CDR3 region has the DNA TGTGCCAGCAGCTTAGGAAGGCGGGCGAGACTGGCAGATACGCAGTATTTT. Protein sequence: CASSLGRRARLADTQYF.

This clonotype was observed many times. The chain is built from TRBV27 and TRBJ1-5; D remains unclear. This CDR3 contains 13 residues. Trimming stripped 5 bases from V and 7 bases from J, with 12 bases between. Germline V gene data show CDR1 as MNHEY and CDR2 as SMNVEV (reference sequence). The CDR3 DNA follows: TGTGCCAGCAGTCCTGTAGGAGTCCAGCCCCAGCATTTT. It encodes CASSPVGVQPQHF.

On this clonotype itself: A much larger clone differs from this one at a single base, so this may be a read error. This chain connects TRBV6-1 to TRBJ1-4; D is perhaps TRBD1 (6 bases). Germline CDR1 MNHNS, CDR2 SASEGT. V was trimmed by 6 bases and J by 12 bases, leaving 26 bases between them. This CDR3 has 16 amino acids. The CDR3 nucleotides read TGTGCCAGCAGACAGCTTCTAGACAGGAGCCAAAGGGAACTGTTTTTT. Translating it yields CASRQLLDRSQRELFF.

This clonotype has a handful of counts. The chain recombines TRBV28 with TRBJ1-5; possible D gene TRBD1, 6 bases. Germline loops: CDR1 MDHEN, CDR2 SYDVKM. The CDR3 loop spans 15 amino acids. V lost 3 bases, J lost 4 bases, and 13 bases lay in between. CDR3 nucleotides: TGTGCCAGCAGTTTCAGGGGCCCCGTGAATCAGCCCCAGCATTTT. Protein product: CASSFRGPVNQPQHF. Combining the CDR3 with reference TRBV28 and TRBJ1-5 gives the whole variable domain DVKVTQSSRYLVKRTGEKVFLECVQDMDHENMFWYRQDPGLGLRLIYFSYDVKMKEKGDIPEGYSVSREKKERFSLILESASTNQTSMYLCASSFRGPVNQPQHFGDGTRLSIL.

This clonotype was observed at least ten times. This chain joins TRBV5-1 and TRBJ1-1, with 7 bases lining up with TRBD1. The junction had 3 bases not matched to a gene; V was cut back by 4 bases and J by 6 bases. Germline lookup yields CDR1 SGHRS and CDR2 YFSETQ. The CDR3 loop spans 12 amino acids. CDR3 DNA sequence: TGCGCCAGCAGCATTGGGACAGCTGAAGCTTTCTTT. Residues: CASSIGTAEAFF. Based on the CDR3 plus reference TRBV5-1 and TRBJ1-1, the full variable domain is KAGVTQTPRYLIKTRGQQVTLSCSPISGHRSVSWYQQTPGQGLQFLFEYFSETQRNKGNFPGRFSGRQFSNSRSEMNVSTLELGDSALYLCASSIGTAEAFFGQGTRLTVV.

The rearrangement links TRBV6-5 to TRBJ1-2; no clear D. CDR1 is MNHEY, CDR2 SVGAGI, per germline. This CDR3 contains 11 residues. V was cut by 10 bases and J by 5 bases, with 11 bases left in between. The CDR3 sequence is CAIQTEYGYTF. CDR3 nucleotides: TGTGCCATCCAGACGGAGTATGGCTACACCTTC.